The present T cell receptor (beta chain) was sequenced within a study of cytomegalovirus exposure and HLA in healthy donors. Note on this clone: Antigen specificity is unknown.

Clones were read by immunoSEQ multiplex PCR, and TCRdb kept only the in-frame ones, dropping some. Altogether roughly 200,000 clones are present, about 81% being singletons, with the ten largest covering over 0.95%. Study results and caveats: High sensitivity and specificity were reportedly achieved when the classifier diagnosed cytomegalovirus status.

CDR1 is KGHSH and CDR2 is LQKENI in the germline V gene. Deletions cut 3 bases from V and 1 base from J, with 12 bases between. This CDR3 is 15 amino acids long. Specimen: PBMCs. The TCR was taken from a woman aged 25 to 39 in good health and CMV-seronegative. The rearrangement links TRBV18 to TRBJ1-1, with D uncertain. The DNA of the CDR3 is TGTGCCAGCTCACCGCAGGTTCCCACGAACACTGAAGCTTTCTTT. It specifies CASSPQVPTNTEAFF. The variable domain in full, completed from reference TRBV18 and TRBJ1-1, reads NAGVMQNPRHLVRRRGQEARLRCSPMKGHSHVYWYRQLPEEGLKFMVYLQKENIIDESGMPKERFSAEFPKEGPSILRIQQVVRGDSAAYFCASSPQVPTNTEAFFGQGTRLTVV.